This T cell receptor beta chain was found in a study of blood T cell repertoires in COVID-19. Study information: Samples came from the United States, Italy and Spain, spanning acute and convalescent COVID-19.

As processed by the authors: Scientists estimated how many nucleated cells there were by amplifying reference gene primers. The data were produced by immunoSEQ multiplex PCR, yet TCRdb's version contains in-frame clones alone and is incomplete. V, J and clone size reflect that table, while D and trimming were determined from the DNA. The sample consists of 110,000 or so clones, less than 80% of them appearing once. The ends were cut back, 3 bases at V and 12 bases at J, with 11 bases in the middle. CDR1 and CDR2 from the germline V gene are LGHDT and YNNKEL (reference sequence). This CDR3 is 12 amino acids long.

The chain combines TRBV3-1 (or the pseudogene TRBV3-2) with TRBJ1-4, with no clear D. Sample: peripheral blood. This clonotype was sampled from a man aged 45-60 years with acute or convalescent COVID-19. The CDR3 spells CASSHRTTELFF. The CDR3 nucleotides are TGTGCCAGCAGCCATCGGACTACCGAACTGTTTTTT.